This record looks at one T cell receptor beta chain sequence and its context. Antigen unknown. Some clones are missing from TCRdb's copy, which holds only in-frame ones; the method was immunoSEQ multiplex PCR. Among under 150,000 clones listed, more than 85% were seen once. The record originates from a study of T cell responses to AZD1222 COVID-19 vaccine. Study-wide results and caveats: Along spike, vaccine-associated CD4 TCRs were found throughout, with dominance at 160-218 and 743-854. Females outnumbered males among donors, who were mostly white British; clonal diversity was possibly underestimated.

CDR3 length equals 15 residues. CDR1 SGHDN and CDR2 FVKESK come from the germline V gene. J was trimmed by 5 bases and V by 4 bases; bases with no gene match: 2. The chain combines TRBV14 with TRBJ2-1; 13 nucleotides align to TRBD2. This TCR was sampled from an adult who received the AZD1222 COVID-19 vaccine. This specimen was peripheral blood, taken 28 days after the second AZD1222 dose. CDR3 nucleotide sequence: TGTGCCAGCAGCCGACTAGCGGGAGGTGACAATGAGCAGTTCTTC. Translation gives CASSRLAGGDNEQFF.